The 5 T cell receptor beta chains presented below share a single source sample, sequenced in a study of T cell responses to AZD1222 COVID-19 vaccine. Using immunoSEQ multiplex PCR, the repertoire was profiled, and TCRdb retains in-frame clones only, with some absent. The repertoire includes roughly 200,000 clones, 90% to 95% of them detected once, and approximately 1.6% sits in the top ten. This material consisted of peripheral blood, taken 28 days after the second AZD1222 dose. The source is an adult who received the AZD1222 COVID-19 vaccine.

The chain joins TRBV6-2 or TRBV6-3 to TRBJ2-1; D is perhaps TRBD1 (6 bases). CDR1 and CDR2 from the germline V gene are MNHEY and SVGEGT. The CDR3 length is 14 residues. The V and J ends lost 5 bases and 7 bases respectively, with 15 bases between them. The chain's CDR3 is CASSTNAQGNEQFF. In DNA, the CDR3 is TGTGCCAGCAGTACCAACGCACAGGGTAATGAGCAGTTCTTC.

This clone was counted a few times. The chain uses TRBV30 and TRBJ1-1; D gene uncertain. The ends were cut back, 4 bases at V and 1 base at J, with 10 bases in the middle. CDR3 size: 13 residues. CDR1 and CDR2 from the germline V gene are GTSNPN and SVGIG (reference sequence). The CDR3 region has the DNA TGTGCCTGGATATTCCTCGGGAACACTGAAGCTTTCTTT. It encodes CAWIFLGNTEAFF.

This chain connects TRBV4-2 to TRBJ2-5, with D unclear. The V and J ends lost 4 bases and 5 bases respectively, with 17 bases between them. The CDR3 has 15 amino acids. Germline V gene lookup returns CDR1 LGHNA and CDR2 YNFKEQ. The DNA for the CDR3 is TGTGCCAGCAGCCGCCGACCCAGTTCTGGGGAGACCCAGTACTTC. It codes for CASSRRPSSGETQYF.

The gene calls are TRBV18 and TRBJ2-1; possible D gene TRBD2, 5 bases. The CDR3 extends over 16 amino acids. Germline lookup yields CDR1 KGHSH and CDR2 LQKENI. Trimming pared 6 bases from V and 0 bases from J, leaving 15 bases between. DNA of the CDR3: TGTGCCAGCTCTCGTCTCCGGGATTACTCCTACAATGAGCAGTTCTTC. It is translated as CASSRLRDYSYNEQFF.

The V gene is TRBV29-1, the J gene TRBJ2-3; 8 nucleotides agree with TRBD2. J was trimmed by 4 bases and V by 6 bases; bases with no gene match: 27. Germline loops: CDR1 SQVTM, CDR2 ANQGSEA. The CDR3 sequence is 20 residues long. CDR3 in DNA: TGCAGCGTCTTCGGGAGGGGGGCGAAAAGTAAGAAAGTCCTCCCAGATACGCAGTATTTT. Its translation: CSVFGRGAKSKKVLPDTQYF.